The T cell receptor (beta chain) described here comes from a study of T-cell memory formation after mild COVID-19. A single record per CDR3 protein comes from TCRdb applying MiXCR to the 5' RACE reads. The sample includes about 350,000 distinct CDR3 sequences, roughly 15% of them seen just once. Broader study findings: Mostly located in CM and EM were contracting CD4+ clones, with contracting CD8+ clones located in EMRA.

This clonotype was counted ten times or more. Antigen unknown. This clonotype was obtained from a young man who had mild COVID-19 (a few samples of this study predate the infection). Cell type and time point are not known. The sequencing sample was made of PBMCs or a T cell subset sorted from them (not recorded which).

The CDR3 DNA follows: TGTGCCAGCAGTTTAGGGATCAAGGATTTCTTT. Protein: CASSLGIKDFF. This chain uses TRBV12-3 or TRBV12-4 with TRBJ1-1; the D is unclear. The ends were cut back, 1 base at V and 13 bases at J, with 10 bases in the middle. CDR3 length equals 11 residues.